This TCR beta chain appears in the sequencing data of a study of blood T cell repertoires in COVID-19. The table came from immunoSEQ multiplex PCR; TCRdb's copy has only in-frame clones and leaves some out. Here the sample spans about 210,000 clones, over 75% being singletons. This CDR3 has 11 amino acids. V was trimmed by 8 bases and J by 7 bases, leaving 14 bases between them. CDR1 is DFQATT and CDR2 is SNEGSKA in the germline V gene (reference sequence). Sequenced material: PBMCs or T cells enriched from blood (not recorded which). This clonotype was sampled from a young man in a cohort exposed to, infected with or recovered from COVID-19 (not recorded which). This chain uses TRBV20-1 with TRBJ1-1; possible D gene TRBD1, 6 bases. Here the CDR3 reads CSTGTPLEAFF. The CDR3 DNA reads TGCAGTACCGGGACACCTCTTGAAGCTTTCTTT.